This TCR beta chain was captured in a study of spatial heterogeneity in lung cancer. At the level of the study: Alpha-chain sequences were consistently detected less often than beta-chain sequences. Findings and caveats of the study: For expanded intratumoral alpha and beta TCRs, counts tracked tumor mutation counts.

This clonotype has only a few counts. Its target is unknown. Trimming at V came to 6 bases and at J to 2 bases, leaving 8 bases not matched to a gene. The CDR3 has 15 residues. Germline lookup yields CDR1 DFQATT and CDR2 SNEGSKA (reference sequence). Each molecule of TCR cDNA was tagged with one unique molecular identifier. TCRdb fed the 5' RACE reads into MiXCR, producing one record per CDR3 protein. Of 4,800 or so distinct CDR3 sequences listed, roughly 22% are singletons. Time point meaning: sample taken at primary tumor resection. The cohort: over 70 early-stage, untreated non-small cell lung cancer patients. Without sorting, whole RNA was sequenced from tumor, nontumor lung or frozen PBMC.

The gene calls are TRBV20-1 and TRBJ2-2; 8 bases map to TRBD1. The sample here was lung tumor tissue, taken at surgery. The origin of this receptor is a male donor with early-stage non-small cell lung cancer. The CDR3 region is CSAPQQGANTGELFF. DNA of the CDR3: TGCAGTGCCCCCCAGCAGGGGGCTAACACCGGGGAGCTGTTTTTT.